Shown below are 25 T cell receptor beta chains from a single sample sequenced in a study of cytomegalovirus exposure and HLA in healthy donors (dated 2017 in TCRdb). The library was generated by the immunoSEQ multiplex PCR assay. For the multiplex PCR, a mixture combining 60 forward primers for TCR Vbeta segments and 13 reverse primers for TCR Jbeta segments was used. TCRdb took over this immuneACCESS table, retaining in-frame rearrangements with V and J assigned. Such tables are incomplete; in checked studies, under half of the missing clones stem from an unresolved V gene, and the remainder is unexplained. The sample profile shows about 150,000 clones; around 81% of them were found once. The leading ten clones occupy roughly 5.3% of the sample. Sequenced sample: PBMCs. The source is a middle-aged woman in good health and CMV-seropositive.

The genes are TRBV7-9 and TRBJ1-2; TRBD1 might be the D (5 bases). The V gene's germline CDR1 is SEHNR and CDR2 FQNEAQ (reference sequence). The CDR3 runs 14 residues. Deletions cut 0 bases from V and 2 bases from J, with 7 bases between. The CDR3 loop is CASSLARANYGYTF. As DNA, the CDR3 is TGTGCCAGCAGCTTAGCCAGGGCGAACTATGGCTACACCTTC.

V gene TRBV7-2 combines with J gene TRBJ2-7, with D tentatively TRBD2 (6 bases). V lost 5 bases, J lost 5 bases, and 16 bases lay in between. The CDR3 totals 14 residues. Germline V lookup: CDR1 SGHTA, CDR2 FQGNSA. DNA of the CDR3: TGTGCCAGCAGCCCGGGGACTTACCCCCACGAGCAGTACTTC. Protein: CASSPGTYPHEQYF.

This chain uses TRBV7-9 with TRBJ2-4; a possible D gene is TRBD1 (5 bases). Trimming shortened V by 6 bases and J by 8 bases, and 8 bases separated the two germline ends. Germline lookup yields CDR1 SEHNR and CDR2 FQNEAQ (reference sequence). This CDR3 spans 11 amino acids. The CDR3 here is CASSIGDIQYF. CDR3 nucleotides: TGTGCCAGCAGTATAGGGGACATTCAGTACTTC.

The chain combines TRBV7-9 with TRBJ2-1; no firm D call. Trimming shortened V by 1 base and J by 8 bases, and 6 bases separated the two germline ends. This CDR3 contains 12 residues. Germline CDR1 reads SEHNR; CDR2 reads FQNEAQ (reference sequence). Here the CDR3 DNA reads TGTGCCAGCAGCTTAGGTCCCTATGAGCAGTTCTTC. Its protein product is CASSLGPYEQFF.

J is TRBJ2-7 and V is TRBV5-8; perhaps TRBD1 as D (5 bases). The CDR3 contains 15 residues. Trimming cost V 0 bases and J 3 bases, with 13 bases left between them. Germline CDR1 reads SGHTS; CDR2 reads YDEGEE. The CDR3 loop reads CASSLEAGKGYEQYF. In DNA form, the CDR3 reads TGTGCCAGCAGCTTGGAGGCAGGGAAAGGCTACGAGCAGTACTTC.

The V and J genes are TRBV4-1 and TRBJ2-4; 10 nucleotides agree with TRBD1. The CDR3 length is 19 residues. The germline V gene encodes CDR1 MGHRA and CDR2 YSYEKL. The V and J ends lost 0 bases and 3 bases, in that order; junction bases with no gene match: 11. DNA of the CDR3: TGCGCCAGCAGCCAAGATCGGACAGGGGGGGGATACCACAAAAACATTCAGTACTTC. The encoded protein is CASSQDRTGGGYHKNIQYF.

The V call is TRBV19, the J call TRBJ1-2; no clear D gene. The germline V gene has CDR1 LNHDA and CDR2 SQIVND (reference sequence). V lost 2 bases and J lost 2, with 6 bases in between. The CDR3 runs to 13 residues. CDR3 nucleotide sequence: TGTGCCAGTAGTATAACTGAGAACTATGGCTACACCTTC. Translated: CASSITENYGYTF.

This chain links TRBV27 with TRBJ1-5; 10 bases line up with TRBD1. The germline CDR1 and CDR2 sequences are MNHEY and SMNVEV (reference sequence). This CDR3 has 17 residues. Germline trimming cut 5 bases from V and 1 base from J; bases unmatched to any gene: 8. CDR3 region: CASSALRTGGSNQPQHF. The CDR3 region has the DNA TGTGCCAGCAGTGCCCTTAGGACAGGGGGAAGCAATCAGCCCCAGCATTTT.

The genes are TRBV5-6 and TRBJ2-4, with D perhaps TRBD1 (5 bases). The CDR3 is made up of 17 amino acids. Deletions cut 4 bases from V and 1 base from J, with 18 bases between. Germline V gene lookup returns CDR1 SGHDT and CDR2 YYEEEE. The CDR3 coding sequence is TGTGCCAGCAGCCGAATCTTCCTTGCAGGGGCCAAAAACATTCAGTACTTC. This translates into CASSRIFLAGAKNIQYF.

The chain carries TRBV11-2 and TRBJ2-1; D is undetermined. The V gene's germline CDR1 is SGHAT and CDR2 FQNNGV. The V end was cut by 0 bases, the J end by 3 bases, with 9 bases between. The CDR3 covers 15 residues. The CDR3 sequence is CASSLDGGLYNEQFF. The CDR3, as DNA: TGTGCCAGCAGCTTAGATGGCGGCCTCTACAATGAGCAGTTCTTC. Complete variable domain (other parts from reference TRBV11-2 and TRBJ2-1): EAGVAQSPRYKIIEKRQSVAFWCNPISGHATLYWYQQILGQGPKLLIQFQNNGVVDDSQLPKDRFSAERLKGVDSTLKIQPAKLEDSAVYLCASSLDGGLYNEQFFGPGTRLTVL.

This chain connects TRBV4-2 to TRBJ2-4; D perhaps matches TRBD1 (6 bases). Trimming pared 5 bases from V and 4 bases from J, leaving 15 bases between. The CDR3 consists of 15 residues. In germline, CDR1 is LGHNA, CDR2 YNFKEQ. CDR3 region: CASSAPGAGKNIQYF. The CDR3, as DNA: TGTGCCAGCAGCGCACCAGGGGCAGGAAAAAACATTCAGTACTTC.

The genes are TRBV11-2 and TRBJ2-7, with 7 bases aligning to TRBD2. This CDR3 is 16 amino acids long. J was trimmed by 0 bases and V by 1 base; bases with no gene match: 6. CDR1 SGHAT and CDR2 FQNNGV come from the germline V gene. The CDR3 DNA reads TGTGCCAGCAGCTTAGGAGATAGCGGGCTCTCCTACGAGCAGTACTTC. It yields the protein CASSLGDSGLSYEQYF.

This clone has only a few counts. The chain couples TRBV18 to TRBJ2-7, with 11 bases aligning to TRBD1. Germline-derived CDR1 and CDR2 are KGHSH and LQKENI. V lost 6 bases, J lost 9 bases, and 10 bases stayed unmatched. The CDR3 spans 14 residues. The CDR3 DNA sequence: TGTGCCAGCTCCTCCGGGACAGGGGGTAATTTGCAGTACTTC. This gives the protein CASSSGTGGNLQYF.

The chain combines TRBV19 with TRBJ2-1; D perhaps matches TRBD2 (6 bases). This CDR3 is 11 amino acids long. V lost 7 bases and J lost 14, with 15 bases in between. Per the germline V gene, CDR1 is LNHDA and CDR2 is SQIVND (reference sequence). The CDR3 is CASMSGGTEFF. The CDR3 bases are TGTGCCAGTATGTCGGGCGGGACGGAGTTCTTC. The variable domain in full, with the rest retrieved from reference TRBV19 and TRBJ2-1, is DGGITQSPKYLFRKEGQNVTLSCEQNLNHDAMYWYRQDPGQGLRLIYYSQIVNDFQKGDIAEGYSVSREKKESFPLTVTSAQKNPTAFYLCASMSGGTEFFGPGTRLTVL.

The chain couples TRBV5-1 to TRBJ2-1; 9 positions match TRBD2. CDR3 length: 16 residues. Germline V gene lookup returns CDR1 SGHRS and CDR2 YFSETQ. Losses at the gene ends were 1 base for V and 6 bases for J; bases not matched to a gene: 8. The chain's CDR3 is CASSLSPSGVGNEQFF. The DNA for the CDR3 is TGCGCCAGCAGCTTGTCGCCTAGCGGGGTGGGCAATGAGCAGTTCTTC.

The genes are TRBV14 and TRBJ2-2; D remains ambiguous. The CDR3 is 13 amino acids. V dropped 0 bases and J dropped 5 bases, with 4 bases sitting between them. Germline V CDR1 and CDR2: SGHDN, FVKESK. CDR3 in amino acids: CASSQDQTGELFF. In DNA, the CDR3 is TGTGCCAGCAGCCAAGACCAAACCGGGGAGCTGTTTTTT. The full variable domain, in which reference TRBV14 and TRBJ2-2 provide the parts outside the CDR3, is EAGVTQFPSHSVIEKGQTVTLRCDPISGHDNLYWYRRVMGKEIKFLLHFVKESKQDESGMPNNRFLAERTGGTYSTLKVQPAELEDSGVYFCASSQDQTGELFFGEGSRLTVL.

The genes are TRBV5-4 and TRBJ1-1, with TRBD1 matching 10 bases. The length of the CDR3 is 12 residues. Germline CDR1 is SGHNT and CDR2 is YYREEE (reference sequence). J lost 11 bases, V lost 3 bases, and 4 bases had no gene match. CDR3 loop: CASSWTGGEAFF. CDR3 in DNA: TGTGCCAGCAGCTGGACAGGGGGGGAGGCTTTCTTT. Supplemented by reference TRBV5-4 and TRBJ1-1, the full variable domain reads ETGVTQSPTHLIKTRGQQVTLRCSSQSGHNTVSWYQQALGQGPQFIFQYYREEENGRGNFPPRFSGLQFPNYSSELNVNALELDDSALYLCASSWTGGEAFFGQGTRLTVV.

This clone was seen a handful of times. The chain combines TRBV6-1 with TRBJ2-1; 7 bases fit TRBD2. Germline V gene sequence: CDR1 MNHNS, CDR2 SASEGT. The ends lost 2 bases at V and 12 bases at J; junction bases unmatched: 4. This CDR3 has 12 residues. The CDR3 reads CASSEIGRAQFF. CDR3 DNA sequence: TGTGCCAGCAGTGAAATAGGGAGGGCGCAGTTCTTC.

This chain connects TRBV10-3 to TRBJ2-3, with 10 bases aligning to TRBD2. V shed 2 bases and J 1 base; nucleotides not matched to a gene: 3. This CDR3 region has 16 residues. Germline loops: CDR1 ENHRY, CDR2 SYGVKD. Here the CDR3 DNA reads TGTGCCATCAGTGAGGGGACTAGCGAGGGCACAGATACGCAGTATTTT. Translation: CAISEGTSEGTDTQYF.

The chain is built from TRBV9 and TRBJ2-1, with TRBD1 matching 8 bases. After removal of 1 base from V and 8 bases from J, the junction contained 5 bases not matched to a gene. The CDR3 consists of 14 residues. In germline, CDR1 is SGDLS, CDR2 YYNGEE. The CDR3: CASSVTGGLDEQFF. In DNA form, the CDR3 reads TGTGCCAGCAGCGTAACAGGGGGGCTGGATGAGCAGTTCTTC.

V usage is TRBV18 and J usage is TRBJ1-5; D perhaps matches TRBD1 (5 bases). This CDR3 is built from 16 residues. V shed 0 bases and J shed 4 bases, with 13 bases lying between them. Looked up from germline, CDR1 is KGHSH and CDR2 is LQKENI. The DNA of the CDR3 is TGTGCCAGCTCACCACCGGAAGGGGCCGGTAATCAGCCCCAGCATTTT. This gives the protein CASSPPEGAGNQPQHF.

This clone was observed a handful of times. The rearrangement links TRBV30 to TRBJ2-1; 14 bases match TRBD2. J gave up 4 bases and V 5 bases, and 10 bases lay outside the gene matches. The CDR3 covers 17 residues. CDR1 GTSNPN and CDR2 SVGIG come from the germline V gene (reference sequence). CDR3 region: CAWGGTSGSLRYNEQFF. The CDR3 DNA is TGTGCCTGGGGGGGGACTAGCGGGAGTTTACGGTACAATGAGCAGTTCTTC. Full variable domain (missing parts from reference TRBV30 and TRBJ2-1): SQTIHQWPATLVQPVGSPLSLECTVEGTSNPNLYWYRQAAGRGLQLLFYSVGIGQISSEVPQNLSASRPQDRQFILSSKKLLLSDSGFYLCAWGGTSGSLRYNEQFFGPGTRLTVL.

This chain links TRBV18 with TRBJ1-4; D unclear. The germline V gene has CDR1 KGHSH and CDR2 LQKENI. The CDR3 covers 15 residues. Trimming pared 0 bases from V and 7 bases from J, leaving 12 bases between. The CDR3 loop is CASSPPGRVLEKLFF. The CDR3 DNA is TGTGCCAGCTCACCACCGGGCAGAGTTCTTGAAAAACTGTTTTTT.

The rearrangement uses TRBV28 and TRBJ2-7; D perhaps matches TRBD1 (6 bases). V was clipped by 3 bases and J by 3 bases, with 21 bases between them. Germline assignment: CDR1 MDHEN and CDR2 SYDVKM. CDR3 size: 17 residues. The CDR3 spells CASSFFPYRVLVYEQYF. The CDR3 region has the DNA TGTGCCAGCAGTTTCTTCCCTTACAGGGTTCTGGTCTACGAGCAGTACTTC.

The rearrangement joins TRBV7-3 to TRBJ2-5; 7 bases are a match to TRBD2. The CDR3 sequence is 13 residues long. From germline, CDR1 is SGHTA and CDR2 FQGTGA. With 5 bases clipped from V and 1 base from J, the junction kept 1 base outside the gene matches. The CDR3 DNA sequence: TGTGCCAGCAGCCAGCGGGGCCAAGAGACCCAGTACTTC. Its protein is CASSQRGQETQYF.